This T cell receptor (beta chain) was recovered during a study of shared clonotypes between healthy human individuals. Study overall: The study used three CD4 naive, three CD4 memory, two CD8 naive and one CD8 memory plate per donor.

General study points: Compared with clonotypes that all four donors shared, non-shared clonotypes had lower generation probabilities.

Remarks on this clone: The antigen is undetermined.

Naive CD8 cells lacked CD45RO, underwent positive selection for CCR7 and left out terminally differentiated effector memory CD45RA+ cells. Each donor was a Caucasian adult residing in Nashville, Tennessee. CDR3 length: 16 residues. J was trimmed by 10 bases and V by 2 bases; bases with no gene match: 9. Germline V CDR1 and CDR2: MDHEN, SYDVKM. Generated by immunoSEQ multiplex PCR, the TCRdb table keeps only in-frame clones and is missing some. The top ten hold around 0.1% of the sample, which has hundreds of thousands of clones, approximately 96% seen once. The chain combines TRBV28 with TRBJ2-1; 12 bases match TRBD2. The sample taken for sequencing was naive CD8+ T cells sorted from blood. This TCR came from a young woman in good health. The chain's CDR3 is CASSLAPSGRAGEQFF. The CDR3 nucleotides read TGTGCCAGCAGTTTAGCCCCTAGCGGGAGGGCGGGGGAGCAGTTCTTC.